This T cell receptor beta chain was sequenced in a study of regulatory T cells in long-lasting Graves disease. Investigators prepared the TCR beta libraries by applying iRepertoire HTBI primers and Arm-PCR of CDR3 regions. One entry per CDR3 protein results from TCRdb running MiXCR on the multiplex PCR reads. Among about 540,000 distinct CDR3 sequences listed, approximately 13% were seen once. Details on this clonotype: Its antigen is unknown.

The CDR3 loop spans 16 amino acids. Germline CDR1 reads PRHDT; CDR2 reads FYEKMQ (reference sequence). V lost 8 bases to trimming and J lost 0 bases, with 17 bases between them. This sample's time point: newly diagnosed GD, antithyroid drugs for less than 3 months. Extracted PBMC RNA gave rise to the TCR library. In this cohort, patients came from an endocrinology department located in Xi'an, China. Findings of the study overall: Authors noted too few samples as a limitation.

The same data also contributed to another study, on T cells in Graves' hyperthyroidism and ophthalmopathy. That source adds: Diagnostic assessment was based on clinical symptoms, serum thyroxine and TRAb, thyroid ultrasound and orbital computed tomography. Stable hyperthyroidism and ophthalmopathy were separated using 13 V-J signatures.

This specimen was peripheral blood mononuclear cells (PBMCs), taken at new diagnosis, from a patient treated with antithyroid drugs. This sequence was found in a man aged 25 to 40 with Graves disease. This chain uses TRBV13 with TRBJ1-5; D call uncertain. In DNA, the CDR3 is TGTGCCAGCGGCATAAAGGGAAACTATAGCAATCAGCCCCAGCATTTT. The encoded protein is CASGIKGNYSNQPQHF.